Below, one T cell receptor (beta chain) is given with its context. The V gene end was trimmed by 6 bases and the J gene end by 4 bases; junction bases not matched to a gene: 5. The CDR3 consists of 14 residues. Per the germline V gene, CDR1 is MDHEN and CDR2 is SYDVKM. This specimen comes from a study of T cell changes during pregnancy in multiple sclerosis. The repertoire was sequenced with immunoSEQ multiplex PCR; TCRdb's copy has only in-frame clones and lacks some. The data show 45,000 to 60,000 clones, more than 85% seen once. The rearrangement joins TRBV28 to TRBJ2-2; 7 nucleotides agree with TRBD1. The starting material was peripheral blood, obtained after pregnancy. The sequence came from a female donor in good health, enrolled as a control in a pregnancy study. The CDR3 DNA reads TGTGCCAGCAGGCAGGGGGACCGCACCGGGGAGCTGTTTTTT. Residues: CASRQGDRTGELFF.